The rows below give T cell receptor beta chains drawn from one sample of a study of cytomegalovirus exposure and HLA in healthy donors. Sequenced by immunoSEQ multiplex PCR; TCRdb stores in-frame clones only, minus some. This table holds 95,000 to 150,000 clones, approximately 89% found once. The sequencing sample was made of PBMCs. Every receptor here comes from a woman between 18 and 29 years old in good health and CMV-seronegative. CDR3s include the opening cysteine and the closing phenylalanine or tryptophan. Each record gives: CDR3 protein, CDR3 DNA, J gene, V gene, clone size, D gene. D genes are given only for firm matches. For some rows the clone size is stated as once, few or many, or as a class when expanded; others skip it.

CASSFPAASRGYGYTF	TGTGCCAGCAGCTTCCCTGCAGCCTCAAGGGGCTATGGCTACACCTTC	TRBJ1-2	TRBV5-5	.	.
CASSTTGTTGELFF	TGTGCCAGTAGTACCACAGGAACCACCGGGGAGCTGTTTTTT	TRBJ2-2	TRBV19	.	.
CASSPRTIPTQYF	TGTGCCAGCAGCCCCAGGACTATCCCAACCCAGTACTTC	TRBJ2-5	TRBV5-6	.	.
CAWKGLADNEQFF	TGTGCCTGGAAAGGACTAGCGGACAATGAGCAGTTCTTC	TRBJ2-1	TRBV30	.	TRBD2
CASLLAPSTDTQYF	TGCGCCAGCCTCCTAGCGCCAAGCACAGATACGCAGTATTTT	TRBJ2-3	TRBV10-2	.	.
CASSFSRDRGRPSPETQYF	TGTGCCAGCAGCTTTTCCCGGGACAGGGGCCGGCCGTCCCCAGAGACCCAGTACTTC	TRBJ2-5	TRBV11-2	.	TRBD1
CASSFSGLEKLFF	TGTGCCAGCAGCTTTTCAGGGCTCGAAAAACTGTTTTTT	TRBJ1-4	TRBV7-2	.	.
CAWSVGGLTATNEKLFF	TGTGCCTGGAGTGTAGGGGGCTTAACGGCCACTAATGAAAAACTGTTTTTT	TRBJ1-4	TRBV30	.	TRBD1
CASSVSQGRDTEAFF	TGTGCCAGCAGCGTAAGTCAGGGAAGGGACACTGAAGCTTTCTTT	TRBJ1-1	TRBV9	.	.
CASVQGETQYF	TGTGCCAGCGTCCAGGGAGAGACCCAGTACTTC	TRBJ2-5	TRBV7-8	.	.
CASSVGTGVQPQHF	TGTGCCAGCAGCGTAGGGACAGGGGTTCAGCCCCAGCATTTT	TRBJ1-5	TRBV9	.	TRBD1
CASSGGQGLNQPQHF	TGTGCCAGCAGTGGGGGACAGGGGCTCAATCAGCCCCAGCATTTT	TRBJ1-5	TRBV6-1	.	TRBD1
CASSENVDRGTDTQYF	TGCGCCAGCAGTGAGAACGTGGACAGAGGCACAGATACGCAGTATTTT	TRBJ2-3	TRBV10-1	once	.
CASRLTSGVNEQFF	TGTGCCAGTAGACTTACTAGCGGTGTCAATGAGCAGTTCTTC	TRBJ2-1	TRBV19	.	TRBD2
CAWSLGRGWINTEAFF	TGTGCCTGGAGTCTTGGGAGGGGATGGATAAACACTGAAGCTTTCTTT	TRBJ1-1	TRBV30	.	.
CASSLALGETQYF	TGTGCCAGCAGCTTAGCCCTCGGGGAGACCCAGTACTTC	TRBJ2-5	TRBV11-2	.	.
CASTIESSGNTIYF	TGTGCCTCGACTATTGAGAGCTCTGGAAACACCATATATTTT	TRBJ1-3	TRBV30	.	.
CASSVAGRPTGELFF	TGTGCCAGCAGCGTAGCGGGGAGACCAACCGGGGAGCTGTTTTTT	TRBJ2-2	TRBV9	.	.